Listed here are 8 T cell receptor beta chains from one sample, sequenced in a study of T cells in Graves' hyperthyroidism and ophthalmopathy. Amplification of TCR beta CDR3 regions used RNA as the template. With the HTBI primer set, the TCR CDR3 went through a first round of RT-PCR. Each CDR3 protein is one row after TCRdb ran MiXCR on the multiplex PCR reads. The sample consists of some 510,000 distinct CDR3 sequences, about 45% of them appearing once. The sequenced sample was peripheral blood or thyroid tissue (not recorded which). The receptors shown here come from a woman aged 18-35 years with Graves' hyperthyroidism.

The chain employs TRBV7-2 and TRBJ2-5, with D maybe TRBD2 (6 bases). The V gene's germline CDR1 is SGHTA and CDR2 FQGNSA. CDR3 size: 17 residues. With 4 bases removed from V and 4 bases from J, the gap between germline ends came to 22 bases. The chain's CDR3 is CASSSSLFSGGGETQYF. CDR3 DNA: TGTGCCAGCAGCTCATCCCTTTTTAGCGGTGGGGGAGAGACCCAGTACTTC. The variable domain in full, completed from reference TRBV7-2 and TRBJ2-5, reads GAGVSQSPSNKVTEKGKDVELRCDPISGHTALYWYRQSLGQGLEFLIYFQGNSAPDKSGLPSDRFSAERTGGSVSTLTIQRTQQEDSAVYLCASSSSLFSGGGETQYFGPGTRLLVL.

A few counts support this clonotype. The V and J genes are TRBV4-1 and TRBJ1-6; D is unclear. With 8 bases removed from V and 7 bases from J, the gap between germline ends came to 15 bases. Germline assignment: CDR1 MGHRA and CDR2 YSYEKL. The CDR3 loop spans 14 amino acids. Here the CDR3 reads CASRDPLSNSPLHF. The CDR3 region has the DNA TGCGCCAGCCGGGATCCACTCTCGAATTCACCCCTCCACTTT.

This clonotype was seen only a few times. The chain links TRBV19 to TRBJ2-7, with D perhaps TRBD2 (6 bases). The CDR3 totals 14 residues. Germline lookup yields CDR1 LNHDA and CDR2 SQIVND (reference sequence). V dropped 5 bases and J dropped 2 bases, with 13 bases sitting between them. The CDR3 DNA follows: TGTGCCAGTAGTCATTCGGGAGAGGCCTACGAGCAGTACTTC. Its translation is CASSHSGEAYEQYF.

Regarding this clonotype: Germline and junction disagree at one end, which may indicate a read error. The chain uses TRBV4-1 and TRBJ2-5; TRBD1 matches at 10 bases. This CDR3 has 13 residues. CDR1 MGHRA and CDR2 YSYEKL come from the germline V gene. The CDR3 protein is CASSQQGQGTHYF. The CDR3 bases are TGTGCCAGCAGCCAGCAGGGACAGGGGACCCACTACTTC.

This clonotype came up many times. V is TRBV24-1 and J is TRBJ1-5; D gene unclear. The V gene lost 2 bases and the J gene lost 0 bases, with 10 bases spanning the gap. The CDR3 consists of 16 residues. CDR1 KGHDR and CDR2 SFDVKD come from the germline V gene. CDR3 nucleotide sequence: TGTGCCACCAGTGATTCGGTGACGGATAGCAATCAGCCCCAGCATTTT. Residues: CATSDSVTDSNQPQHF.

In this sample, this clonotype turned up many times. The V call is TRBV7-2, the J call TRBJ1-5, with D perhaps TRBD1 (5 bases). This CDR3 is 14 amino acids long. Germline V lookup: CDR1 SGHTA, CDR2 FQGNSA. Trimming pared 1 base from V and 6 bases from J, leaving 10 bases between. Here the CDR3 DNA reads TGTGCCAGCAGCTTAGTGAGTAGGGGTCAGCCCCAGCATTTT. Encoded protein: CASSLVSRGQPQHF.

The V gene is TRBV24-1, the J gene TRBJ2-2, with D hard to call. The ends were cut back, 12 bases at V and 8 bases at J, with 3 bases in the middle. Germline CDR1 and CDR2: KGHDR and SFDVKD. The CDR3 consists of 8 residues. In DNA, the CDR3 is TGTGCCCCAGGGGAGCTGTTTTTT. Amino acids: CAPGELFF.

This chain uses TRBV7-2 with TRBJ2-7; possibly TRBD2 for D (5 bases). Germline V CDR1 and CDR2: SGHTA, FQGNSA. The germline V and J ends were trimmed by 5 bases and 5 bases, with 19 bases remaining between them. This CDR3 has 15 amino acids. CDR3 nucleotides: TGTGCCAGCAGCCCGTCGGACTGGGGTCCCGACGAGCAGTACTTC. This translates into CASSPSDWGPDEQYF.